The clone carrying this T cell receptor beta chain appeared a few times. The data belong to a study of OX40 agonist ivuxolimab in advanced cancers. Germline CDR1 reads MGHRA; CDR2 reads YSYEKL. The V and J ends lost 5 bases and 5 bases respectively, with 13 bases between them. The CDR3 spans 14 residues. Repertoires were generated with immunoSEQ multiplex PCR, while TCRdb's copy carries only in-frame clones and drops some. The table has some 40,000 clones, 89% seen once. This specimen was CD4+ or CD8+ T cells sorted from blood, taken in a trial of the OX40 agonist ivuxolimab. The chain employs TRBV4-1 and TRBJ1-5; no firm D call. The TCR comes from an adult with an advanced solid tumor such as melanoma, head and neck, liver or kidney cancer. The CDR3 protein is CASSKVELDQPQHF. The CDR3 DNA reads as TGCGCCAGCAGCAAGGTCGAGCTCGATCAGCCCCAGCATTTT.